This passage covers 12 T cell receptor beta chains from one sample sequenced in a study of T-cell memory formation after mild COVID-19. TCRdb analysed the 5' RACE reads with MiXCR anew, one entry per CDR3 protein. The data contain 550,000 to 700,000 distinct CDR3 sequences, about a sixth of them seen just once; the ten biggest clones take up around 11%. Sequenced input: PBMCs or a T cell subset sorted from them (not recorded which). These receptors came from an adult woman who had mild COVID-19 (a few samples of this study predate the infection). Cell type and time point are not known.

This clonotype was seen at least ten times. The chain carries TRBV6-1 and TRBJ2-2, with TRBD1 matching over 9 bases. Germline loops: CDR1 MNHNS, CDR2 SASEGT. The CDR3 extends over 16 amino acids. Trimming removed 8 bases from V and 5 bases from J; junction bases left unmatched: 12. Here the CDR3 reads CASPSWGTGSTGELFF. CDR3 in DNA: TGTGCCAGCCCCTCATGGGGGACAGGGAGTACCGGGGAGCTGTTTTTT.

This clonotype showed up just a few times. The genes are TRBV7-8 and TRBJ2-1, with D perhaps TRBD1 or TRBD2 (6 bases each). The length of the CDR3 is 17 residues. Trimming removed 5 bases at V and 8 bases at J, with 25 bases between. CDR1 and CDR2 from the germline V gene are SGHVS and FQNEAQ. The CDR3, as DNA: TGTGCCAGCAGCGGGCCCGGGGGCAGTTACTTGAGGGATGAGCAGTTCTTC. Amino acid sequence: CASSGPGGSYLRDEQFF.

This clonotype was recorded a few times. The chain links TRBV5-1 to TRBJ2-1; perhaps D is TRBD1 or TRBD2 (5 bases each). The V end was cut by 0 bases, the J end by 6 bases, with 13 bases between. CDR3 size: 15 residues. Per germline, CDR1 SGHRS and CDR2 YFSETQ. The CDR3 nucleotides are TGCGCCAGCAGCTTGGCCCTCGGGACGGCCAATGAGCAGTTCTTC. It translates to CASSLALGTANEQFF.

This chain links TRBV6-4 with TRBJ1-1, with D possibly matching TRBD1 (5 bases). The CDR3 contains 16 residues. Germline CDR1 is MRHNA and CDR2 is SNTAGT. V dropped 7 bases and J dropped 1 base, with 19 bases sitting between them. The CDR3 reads CASTDRGGSKNTEAFF. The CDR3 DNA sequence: TGTGCCAGCACCGACCGGGGGGGATCGAAGAACACTGAAGCTTTCTTT.

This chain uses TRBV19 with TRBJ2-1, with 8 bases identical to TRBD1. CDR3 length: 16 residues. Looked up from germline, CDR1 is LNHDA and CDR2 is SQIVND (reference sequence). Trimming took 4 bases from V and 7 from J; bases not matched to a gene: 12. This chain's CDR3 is CASSKNGDRGLNEQFF. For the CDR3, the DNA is TGTGCCAGTAGTAAGAACGGCGACAGGGGTTTGAATGAGCAGTTCTTC.

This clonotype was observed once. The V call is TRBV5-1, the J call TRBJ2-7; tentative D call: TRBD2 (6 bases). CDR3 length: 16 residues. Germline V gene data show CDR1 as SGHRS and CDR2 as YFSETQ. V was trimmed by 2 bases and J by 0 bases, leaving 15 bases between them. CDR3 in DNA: TGCGCCAGCAGCTTCGCGGAGGGAGCCTCCTCCTACGAGCAGTACTTC. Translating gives CASSFAEGASSYEQYF.

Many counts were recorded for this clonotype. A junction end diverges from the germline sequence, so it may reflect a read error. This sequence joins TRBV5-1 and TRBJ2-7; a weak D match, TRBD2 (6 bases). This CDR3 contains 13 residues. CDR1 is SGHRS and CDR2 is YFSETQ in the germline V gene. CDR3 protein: CASSFGGTYEQYF. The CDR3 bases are TGTGCCAGCAGTTTTGGCGGGACCTACGAGCAGTACTTC.

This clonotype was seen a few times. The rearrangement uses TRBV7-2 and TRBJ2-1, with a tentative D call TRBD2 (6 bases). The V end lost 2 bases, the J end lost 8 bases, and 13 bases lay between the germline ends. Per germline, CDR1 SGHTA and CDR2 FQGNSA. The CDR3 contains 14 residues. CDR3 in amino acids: CASSLYGTADEQFF. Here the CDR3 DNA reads TGTGCCAGCAGCTTATACGGGACTGCGGATGAGCAGTTCTTC.

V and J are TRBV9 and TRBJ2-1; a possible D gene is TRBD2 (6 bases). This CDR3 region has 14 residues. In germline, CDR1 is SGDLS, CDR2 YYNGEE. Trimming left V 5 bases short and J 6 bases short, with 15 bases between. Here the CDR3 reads CASSNSGGRNEQFF. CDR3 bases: TGTGCCAGCAGTAATAGCGGAGGGCGCAATGAGCAGTTCTTC.

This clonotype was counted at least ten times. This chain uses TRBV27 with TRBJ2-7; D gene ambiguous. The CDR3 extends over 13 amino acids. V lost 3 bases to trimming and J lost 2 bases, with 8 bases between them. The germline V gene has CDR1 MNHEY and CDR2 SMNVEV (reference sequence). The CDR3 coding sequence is TGTGCCAGCAGTTTGGGCACAACCTACGAGCAGTACTTC. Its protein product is CASSLGTTYEQYF.

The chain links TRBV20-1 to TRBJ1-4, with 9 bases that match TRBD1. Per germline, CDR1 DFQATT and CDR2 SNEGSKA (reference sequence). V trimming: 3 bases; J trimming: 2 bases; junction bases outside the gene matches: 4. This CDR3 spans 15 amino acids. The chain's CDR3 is CSASSTGGTNEKLFF. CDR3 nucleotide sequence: TGCAGTGCTAGCAGTACAGGGGGCACTAATGAAAAACTGTTTTTT.

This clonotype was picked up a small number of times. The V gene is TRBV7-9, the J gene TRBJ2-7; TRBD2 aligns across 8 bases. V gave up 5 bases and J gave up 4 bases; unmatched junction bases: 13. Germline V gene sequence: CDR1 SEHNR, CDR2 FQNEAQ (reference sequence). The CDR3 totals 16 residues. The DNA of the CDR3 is TGTGCCAGCAGCCGTCATCCCGTGGAGCGGGAGTACGAGCAGTACTTC. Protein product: CASSRHPVEREYEQYF.